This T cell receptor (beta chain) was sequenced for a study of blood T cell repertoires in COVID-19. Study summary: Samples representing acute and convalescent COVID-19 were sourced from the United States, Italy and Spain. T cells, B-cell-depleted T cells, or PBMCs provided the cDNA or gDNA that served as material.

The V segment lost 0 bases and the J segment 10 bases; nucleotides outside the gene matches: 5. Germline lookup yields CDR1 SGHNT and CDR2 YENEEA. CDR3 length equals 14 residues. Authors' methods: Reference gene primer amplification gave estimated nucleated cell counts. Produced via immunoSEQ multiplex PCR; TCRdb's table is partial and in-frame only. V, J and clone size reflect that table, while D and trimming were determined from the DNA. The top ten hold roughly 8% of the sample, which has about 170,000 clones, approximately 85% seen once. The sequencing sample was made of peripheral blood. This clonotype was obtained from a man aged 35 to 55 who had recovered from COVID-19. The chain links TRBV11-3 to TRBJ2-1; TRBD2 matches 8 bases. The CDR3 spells CASSLDPSSGEQFF. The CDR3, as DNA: TGTGCCAGCAGCTTAGATCCCTCTAGCGGGGAGCAGTTCTTC.